The source of this TCR beta chain is a study of blood T cell repertoires in COVID-19. Study overall: The samples span acute and convalescent COVID-19 from the United States, Italy and Spain.

The J segment lost 2 bases and the V segment lost 5 bases, leaving 8 bases of the junction unmatched. The CDR3 extends over 16 amino acids. Germline CDR1 is LNHDA and CDR2 is SQIVND (reference sequence). Seattle enrolled patients during active infection and tracked them longitudinally. Under the authors' procedure: Reference gene primer amplification gave nucleated cell count estimates. Clones were sequenced by immunoSEQ multiplex PCR, and TCRdb holds only the in-frame ones, with some missing. V and J calls and clone size are as listed in that table; D and trimming were resolved from the DNA. The table records over 200,000 clones, more than 85% of them present only once.

The receptor comes from a person aged 18 to 30 with COVID-19, enrolled during active disease. Sequenced: peripheral blood. The chain employs TRBV19 and TRBJ2-2, with TRBD2 matching over 7 bases. The CDR3 bases are TGTGCCAGTAGTTCCAGACTAGCAGTAAACACCGGGGAGCTGTTTTTT. Protein product: CASSSRLAVNTGELFF.